One sample yielded the 7 T cell receptor beta chains listed below, sequenced in a study of T cell repertoires in cytomegalovirus infection. What these receptors recognize is not known. TCRdb reanalysed the reads using MiXCR and keeps one entry per CDR3 protein. The table includes about 69,000 distinct CDR3 sequences, around 30% detected once. This specimen consisted of CD8+ T cells from cultured PBMCs, obtained from culture after CMV antigen stimulation. These receptor sequences come from a human donor in good health (CMV status not recorded). Some clones in this sample may be carry-over from other donors' samples.

The table lists this clonotype with a few counts. The chain is built from TRBV28 and TRBJ1-4; tentative D call: TRBD1 (5 bases). Trimming removed 4 bases from V and 0 bases from J, with 12 bases in between. This CDR3 is 16 amino acids long. The germline CDR1 and CDR2 sequences are MDHEN and SYDVKM. The CDR3: CASSSGTVATNEKLFF. The CDR3 nucleotides are TGTGCCAGCAGTTCCGGGACGGTTGCAACTAATGAAAAACTGTTTTTT.

This clonotype occurred many times. This chain links TRBV3-1 with TRBJ1-6; 7 positions match TRBD1. This CDR3 comprises 14 residues. The ends lost 6 bases at V and 5 bases at J; junction bases unmatched: 4. Germline loops: CDR1 LGHDT, CDR2 YNNKEL (reference sequence). The CDR3 DNA is TGTGCCAGCAGGTCCGGGACAGATAATTCACCCCTCCACTTT. Translation: CASRSGTDNSPLHF.

The genes are TRBV7-6 and TRBJ1-1; D unclear. Germline V gene sequence: CDR1 SGHVS, CDR2 FNYEAQ. Trimming pared 0 bases from V and 1 base from J, leaving 6 bases between. The CDR3 extends over 14 amino acids. CDR3 bases: TGTGCCAGCAGCTTAGCGTCGCAGAACACTGAAGCTTTCTTT. This translates into CASSLASQNTEAFF.

This clonotype has a handful of counts. This chain uses TRBV7-2 with TRBJ1-1; 9 positions agree with TRBD1. The CDR3 loop spans 16 amino acids. The V segment lost 1 base and the J segment 4 bases; nucleotides outside the gene matches: 7. Germline loops: CDR1 SGHTA, CDR2 FQGNSA. CDR3 amino acids: CASSLGTGVLGTEAFF. CDR3 DNA: TGTGCCAGCAGCTTAGGGACAGGGGTCTTAGGCACTGAAGCTTTCTTT.

In its sample, this clonotype was seen many times. V is TRBV7-2 and J is TRBJ1-3, with TRBD1 identical over 9 bases. The CDR3 contains 15 residues. Germline CDR1 reads SGHTA; CDR2 reads FQGNSA. Unmatched junction bases numbered 0, after V lost 1 base and J lost 2 bases. CDR3 protein: CASSLGQGAGNTIYF. The CDR3 DNA follows: TGTGCCAGCAGCTTAGGACAGGGGGCTGGAAACACCATATATTTT.

This chain joins TRBV19 and TRBJ2-7; 13 positions match TRBD2. Germline V lookup: CDR1 LNHDA, CDR2 SQIVND (reference sequence). The length of the CDR3 is 15 residues. J lost 4 bases, V lost 4 bases, and 4 bases had no gene match. The CDR3 coding sequence is TGTGCCAGTAGTACACTAGCGGGAGGGCGATACGAGCAGTACTTC. This encodes CASSTLAGGRYEQYF.

This clonotype showed up just a few times. The chain couples TRBV7-9 to TRBJ2-7; D perhaps matches TRBD1 (6 bases). The CDR3 is 15 residues long. From germline, CDR1 is SEHNR and CDR2 FQNEAQ (reference sequence). V lost 5 bases, J lost 1 base, and 15 bases lay in between. The CDR3, as DNA: TGTGCCAGCAGCCAAAACAGGGACCTATCCTACGAGCAGTACTTC. It codes for CASSQNRDLSYEQYF.